The clone carrying this TCR beta chain was observed a few times. These data come from a study of beta chain features in type 1 diabetes. Sequencing targeted expressed TCRB transcripts, as all isolated RNA had been reverse transcribed. Generated by immunoSEQ multiplex PCR, the TCRdb table keeps only in-frame clones and is missing some. The table records roughly 500,000 clones, approximately 30% of them present only once. Germline trimming cut 4 bases from V and 9 bases from J; bases unmatched to any gene: 9. The V gene's germline CDR1 is SGHRS and CDR2 YFSETQ. The CDR3 contains 15 residues. The sequence derives from a young man in good health. Material: naive CD4+ T cells from blood. The chain couples TRBV5-1 to TRBJ2-1; 11 bases are a match to TRBD2. CDR3 protein: CASSQGASGRSEQFF. The DNA of the CDR3 is TGCGCCAGCAGCCAGGGGGCTAGCGGGAGGAGTGAGCAGTTCTTC.